Shown below are 18 T cell receptor beta chains from a single sample sequenced in a study of early T cells in non-severe SARS-CoV-2 infection. Each CDR3 protein is one row after TCRdb ran MiXCR on the 5' RACE reads. The profile covers 32,000 or so distinct CDR3 sequences, with roughly 6% appearing a single time and more than 4.5% taken by the ten largest. Sequencing used whole blood. The source of these receptors is an adult who was a healthcare worker with PCR-confirmed SARS-CoV-2 infection or an uninfected control (not recorded which).

There are a few counts of this clonotype. The chain uses TRBV18 and TRBJ2-5, with 9 bases aligning to TRBD2. The V gene end was trimmed by 6 bases and the J gene end by 1 base; junction bases not matched to a gene: 12. The germline V gene encodes CDR1 KGHSH and CDR2 LQKENI. CDR3 length equals 17 residues. CDR3 loop: CASSQRLAGNPQETQYF. Here the CDR3 DNA reads TGTGCCAGCTCTCAACGGCTAGCGGGAAACCCCCAAGAGACCCAGTACTTC.

This clonotype showed up many times. The J gene is TRBJ2-3, the V gene TRBV18; 11 bases are a match to TRBD2. This CDR3 has 15 residues. The V gene's germline CDR1 is KGHSH and CDR2 LQKENI. Unmatched junction bases numbered 5, after V lost 3 bases and J lost 6 bases. DNA of the CDR3: TGTGCCAGCTCACCCACTAGCGGGAGAGGGGATACGCAGTATTTT. Encoded protein: CASSPTSGRGDTQYF.

Many counts were recorded for this clonotype. The chain employs TRBV20-1 and TRBJ1-2; D is possibly TRBD1 (5 bases). Germline assignment: CDR1 DFQATT and CDR2 SNEGSKA (reference sequence). The CDR3 is 14 amino acids. Trimming removed 1 base at V and 0 bases at J, with 9 bases between. CDR3 in amino acids: CSARGDSANYGYTF. The CDR3 DNA follows: TGCAGTGCTAGAGGAGACAGTGCTAACTATGGCTACACCTTC.

There are many counts of this clonotype. The chain links TRBV11-2 to TRBJ2-1; TRBD2 aligns across 14 bases. Germline values: CDR1 SGHAT, CDR2 FQNNGV. V was clipped by 6 bases and J by 7 bases; unmatched bases: 5. The CDR3 extends over 15 amino acids. The CDR3 loop is CASSPTSGRGNEQFF. The CDR3 DNA sequence: TGTGCCAGCAGTCCGACTAGCGGGAGGGGTAATGAGCAGTTCTTC.

At least ten counts were recorded for this clonotype. The chain links TRBV11-2 to TRBJ2-5, with D unclear. The germline V gene encodes CDR1 SGHAT and CDR2 FQNNGV. The V gene lost 5 bases and the J gene lost 0 bases, with 10 bases spanning the gap. This CDR3 comprises 14 residues. CDR3 nucleotides: TGTGCCAGCAGCGTAAGGCCAGACCAAGAGACCCAGTACTTC. Its translation: CASSVRPDQETQYF.

This clonotype was counted ten times or more. The chain combines TRBV5-5 with TRBJ2-5; maybe TRBD1 (5 bases). This CDR3 is built from 15 residues. V lost 4 bases and J lost 5, with 18 bases in between. Germline CDR1 SGHKS, CDR2 YYEKEE (reference sequence). The DNA for the CDR3 is TGTGCCAGCAGCCTCCTTTGGGGCAGGGATGAGACCCAGTACTTC. It is translated as CASSLLWGRDETQYF.

This clonotype was observed at least ten times. The rearrangement joins TRBV4-2 to TRBJ1-1; D gene unclear. This CDR3 has 16 residues. The germline CDR1 and CDR2 sequences are LGHNA and YNFKEQ. The V end lost 1 base, the J end lost 8 bases, and 20 bases lay between the germline ends. In DNA, the CDR3 is TGTGCCAGCAGCCAAGGGGGTGTAGCACAGAAGCTAGAAGCTTTCTTT. This sequence encodes CASSQGGVAQKLEAFF.

This clonotype was recorded many times. The V gene is TRBV5-8, the J gene TRBJ1-6; D is unresolved. CDR1 is SGHTS and CDR2 is YDEGEE in the germline V gene. Trimming shortened V by 6 bases and J by 6 bases, and 13 bases separated the two germline ends. There are 14 residues in the CDR3. CDR3 sequence (DNA): TGTGCCAGCACCGGCCGGGCCCTTAATTCACCCCTCCACTTT. Protein: CASTGRALNSPLHF.

Many counts were recorded for this clonotype. This rearrangement joins TRBV27 to TRBJ2-7, with 8 bases lining up with TRBD1. Germline V gene sequence: CDR1 MNHEY, CDR2 SMNVEV (reference sequence). After removal of 5 bases from V and 1 base from J, the junction contained 4 bases not matched to a gene. The CDR3 totals 14 residues. DNA for the CDR3: TGTGCCAGCAGTGCGGGGACAGGTTCCTACGAGCAGTACTTC. Protein: CASSAGTGSYEQYF.

The V call is TRBV28, the J call TRBJ2-4, with TRBD2 matching over 7 bases. CDR1 and CDR2 (germline): MDHEN, SYDVKM. The CDR3 length is 17 residues. Unmatched junction bases numbered 12, after V lost 4 bases and J lost 3 bases. DNA for the CDR3: TGTGCCAGCAGTTCTCCCTCGGGAGGTAATGGCAAAAACATTCAGTACTTC. Protein product: CASSSPSGGNGKNIQYF. The variable domain in full, completed from reference TRBV28 and TRBJ2-4, reads DVKVTQSSRYLVKRTGEKVFLECVQDMDHENMFWYRQDPGLGLRLIYFSYDVKMKEKGDIPEGYSVSREKKERFSLILESASTNQTSMYLCASSSPSGGNGKNIQYFGAGTRLSVL.

This clonotype was picked up a small number of times. This chain's CDR3 is CASSHGTVASEQYF. CDR3 DNA sequence: TGTGCCAGCAGCCACGGGACAGTCGCTTCCGAGCAGTACTTC. The chain links TRBV7-9 to TRBJ2-7; 7 bases match TRBD1. V was clipped by 5 bases and J by 6 bases; unmatched bases: 10. This CDR3 spans 14 amino acids. The germline gives CDR1 SEHNR, CDR2 FQNEAQ (reference sequence).

The chain couples TRBV30 to TRBJ2-5; tentative D call: TRBD2 (7 bases). The CDR3 sequence is 17 residues long. Germline V gives CDR1 GTSNPN, CDR2 SVGIG (reference sequence). Between the trimmed V and J ends, which lost 2 bases and 4 bases, there was a span of 23 bases. The CDR3 DNA sequence: TGTGCCTGGAGTCTTATCGACGCCCAGGGGAGGGGAGAGACCCAGTACTTC. Translated, it gives CAWSLIDAQGRGETQYF.

This chain connects TRBV6-1 to TRBJ2-6; D unresolved. The CDR3 contains 16 residues. CDR1 is MNHNS and CDR2 is SASEGT in the germline V gene. With 5 bases removed from V and 1 base from J, the gap between germline ends came to 12 bases. CDR3 loop: CASSLKDESGANVLTF. CDR3 bases: TGTGCCAGCAGTCTGAAGGACGAATCTGGGGCCAACGTCCTGACTTTC.

Sample share makes this clonotype medium-sized (0.01 to 0.1%). V usage is TRBV27 and J usage is TRBJ2-1; D might be TRBD2 (6 bases). This CDR3 is built from 15 residues. Germline V CDR1 and CDR2: MNHEY, SMNVEV (reference sequence). The germline V and J ends were trimmed by 5 bases and 10 bases, with 21 bases remaining between them. For the CDR3, the DNA is TGTGCCAGCAGTCGGGGGACCACCAGAATTATGGAGCAGTTCTTC. Amino acids: CASSRGTTRIMEQFF.

This clonotype was counted at least ten times. The chain uses TRBV6-6 and TRBJ1-1; D is uncertain. Trimming removed 8 bases at V and 1 base at J, with 14 bases between. The CDR3 is 14 residues long. Germline V gene lookup returns CDR1 MNHNY and CDR2 SVGAGI (reference sequence). CDR3: CASSDFHKNTEAFF. CDR3 sequence (DNA): TGTGCCAGCTCCGACTTCCACAAGAACACTGAAGCTTTCTTT.

V gene TRBV10-3 combines with J gene TRBJ2-7, with TRBD2 identical over 10 bases. V lost 9 bases and J lost 3; bases outside the gene matches: 8. There are 14 residues in the CDR3. Per the germline V gene, CDR1 is ENHRY and CDR2 is SYGVKD. This chain's CDR3 is CAIGGTSDNYEQYF. In DNA, the CDR3 is TGTGCCATTGGAGGGACTAGCGATAACTACGAGCAGTACTTC.

The gene calls are TRBV6-5 and TRBJ2-1; TRBD2 might be the D (5 bases). With 6 bases removed from V and 9 bases from J, the gap between germline ends came to 12 bases. This CDR3 contains 12 residues. Germline V gene lookup returns CDR1 MNHEY and CDR2 SVGAGI. The CDR3 nucleotides are TGTGCCAGCAGGTCATTCCGGGGTGAGCAGTTCTTC. Translated, it gives CASRSFRGEQFF.

This clonotype was seen at least ten times. The chain is built from TRBV12-3 or TRBV12-4 and TRBJ2-5; 7 bases are a match to TRBD1. J gave up 5 bases and V 4 bases, and 7 bases lay outside the gene matches. The CDR3 is 14 residues long. The CDR3 sequence: CASSSNRGGETQYF. CDR3 in DNA: TGTGCCAGCAGTTCAAACAGGGGCGGCGAGACCCAGTACTTC.